The T cell receptor (beta chain) described here comes from a study of blood T cells in healthy people across ages. Overall study results and limits: Investigators treated diversity estimates from one million T cells as underestimates.

This clonotype showed up just a few times. Its target is not known. Sample-barcoded 5' priming and a J-beta primer mix drove a second PCR of about 6 to 12 cycles. Unique molecular identifiers of 12 random nucleotides labeled each cDNA. Paired-end reads containing CDR3 totaled no fewer than 3 million for each sample. Via MiXCR, TCRdb re-called the 5' RACE reads, giving one row per CDR3 protein. The table includes some 1.1 million distinct CDR3 sequences, more than 30% detected once. The study drew donors from healthy Caucasian individuals in Russia aged roughly 6 to 90. The sequenced material came from blood. The sequence was obtained from a man between 18 and 35 years old in good health.

The CDR3 region is CASSLDLASTDTQYF. In nucleotides, the CDR3 is TGTGCCAGCAGCCTGGACTTAGCTAGCACAGATACGCAGTATTTT. The V call is TRBV9, the J call TRBJ2-3, with a tentative D call TRBD2 (5 bases). The length of the CDR3 is 15 residues. Trimming pared 4 bases from V and 0 bases from J, leaving 12 bases between. Germline V gene data show CDR1 as SGDLS and CDR2 as YYNGEE.